The present T cell receptor beta chain was sequenced within a study of cytomegalovirus exposure and HLA in healthy donors. The germline CDR1 and CDR2 sequences are SGHTA and FQGNSA. V lost 6 bases to trimming and J lost 4 bases, with 16 bases between them. The length of the CDR3 is 14 residues. Findings and caveats of the study: Using the classifier, cytomegalovirus status was reportedly diagnosed with high specificity and sensitivity. Differences between HLA loci emerged in a later analysis of TCR association rates, with DRB1 most and HLA-C fewest. Several of the most significant clusters were apparently associated with common viral pathogens in a later analysis.

The PCR contained 60 Vbeta and 13 Jbeta primers. Original methodology: In a later analysis, the count reached roughly 80 million unique TCR beta chains, with 9 million to 11 million shared. Here immunoSEQ multiplex PCR was the method, and the copy in TCRdb shows in-frame clones only, minus some. V and J calls plus clone size are reproduced from that table; the DNA served to infer D and trimming. The table shows about 170,000 clones, with roughly 72% occurring only once. This clone occurred once. Its antigen remains unknown. This sequence was found in a young woman in good health and CMV-seropositive. This chain links TRBV7-2 with TRBJ2-7, with TRBD1 as a possible D gene (5 bases). Sequencing was performed on PBMCs. CDR3: CASSPRQRLYEQYF. CDR3 coding DNA: TGTGCCAGCAGTCCTAGACAGCGACTTTACGAGCAGTACTTC.